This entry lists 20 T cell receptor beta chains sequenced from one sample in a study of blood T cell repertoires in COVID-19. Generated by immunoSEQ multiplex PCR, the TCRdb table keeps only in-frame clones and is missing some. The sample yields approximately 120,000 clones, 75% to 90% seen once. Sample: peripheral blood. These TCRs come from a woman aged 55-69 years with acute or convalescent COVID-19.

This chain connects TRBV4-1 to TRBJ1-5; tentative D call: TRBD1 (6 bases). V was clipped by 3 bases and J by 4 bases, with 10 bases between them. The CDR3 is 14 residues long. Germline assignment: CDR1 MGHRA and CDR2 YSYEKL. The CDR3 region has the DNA TGCGCCAGCAGCCAGGGGGCAGGGAATCAGCCCCAGCATTTT. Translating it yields CASSQGAGNQPQHF.

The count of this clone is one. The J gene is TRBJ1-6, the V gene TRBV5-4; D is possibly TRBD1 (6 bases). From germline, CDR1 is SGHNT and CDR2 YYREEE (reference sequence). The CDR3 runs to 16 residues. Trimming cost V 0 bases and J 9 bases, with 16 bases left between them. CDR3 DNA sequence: TGTGCCAGCAGCTTGGCCGCACAGGGAATGCCTTCACCCCTCCACTTT. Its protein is CASSLAAQGMPSPLHF.

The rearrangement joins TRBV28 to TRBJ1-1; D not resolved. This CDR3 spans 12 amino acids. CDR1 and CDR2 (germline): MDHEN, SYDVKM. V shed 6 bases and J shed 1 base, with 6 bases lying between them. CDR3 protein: CASREGNTEAFF. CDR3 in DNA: TGTGCCAGCAGAGAGGGGAACACTGAAGCTTTCTTT.

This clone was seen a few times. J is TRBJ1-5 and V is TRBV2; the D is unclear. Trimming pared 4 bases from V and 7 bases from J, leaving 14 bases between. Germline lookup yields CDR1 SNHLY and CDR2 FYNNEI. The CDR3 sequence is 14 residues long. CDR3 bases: TGTGCCAGCAGTGGGGAGGGAGGCGGGCAGCCCCAGCATTTT. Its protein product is CASSGEGGGQPQHF.

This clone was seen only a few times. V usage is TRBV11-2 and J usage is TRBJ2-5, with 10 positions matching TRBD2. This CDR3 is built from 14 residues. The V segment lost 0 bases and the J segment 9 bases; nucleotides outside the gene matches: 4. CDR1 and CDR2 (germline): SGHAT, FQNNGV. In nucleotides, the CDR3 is TGTGCCAGCAGCTTAGAAAGCGGGAGGGGGTCCCAGTACTTC. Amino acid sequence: CASSLESGRGSQYF. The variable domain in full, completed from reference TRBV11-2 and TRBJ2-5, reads EAGVAQSPRYKIIEKRQSVAFWCNPISGHATLYWYQQILGQGPKLLIQFQNNGVVDDSQLPKDRFSAERLKGVDSTLKIQPAKLEDSAVYLCASSLESGRGSQYFGPGTRLLVL.

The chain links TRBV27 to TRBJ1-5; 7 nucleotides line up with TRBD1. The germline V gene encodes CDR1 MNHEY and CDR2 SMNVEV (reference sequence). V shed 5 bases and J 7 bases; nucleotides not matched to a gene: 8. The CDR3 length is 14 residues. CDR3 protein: CASSPTPGGQPQHF. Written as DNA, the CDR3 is TGTGCCAGCAGTCCTACCCCAGGGGGGCAGCCCCAGCATTTT.

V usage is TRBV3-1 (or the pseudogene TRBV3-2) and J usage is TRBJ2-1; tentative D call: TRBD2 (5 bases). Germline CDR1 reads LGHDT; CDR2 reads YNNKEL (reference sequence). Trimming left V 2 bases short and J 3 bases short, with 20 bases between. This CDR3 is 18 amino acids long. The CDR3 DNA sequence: TGTGCCAGCAGCCAAAGTGGACTGAACCTAGGCGTCTACAATGAGCAGTTCTTC. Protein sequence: CASSQSGLNLGVYNEQFF.

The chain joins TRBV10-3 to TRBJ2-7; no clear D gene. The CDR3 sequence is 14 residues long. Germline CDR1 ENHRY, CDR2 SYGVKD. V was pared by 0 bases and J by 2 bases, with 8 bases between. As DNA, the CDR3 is TGTGCCATCAGTGAGTCAAAGCTAGCCTACGAGCAGTACTTC. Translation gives CAISESKLAYEQYF.

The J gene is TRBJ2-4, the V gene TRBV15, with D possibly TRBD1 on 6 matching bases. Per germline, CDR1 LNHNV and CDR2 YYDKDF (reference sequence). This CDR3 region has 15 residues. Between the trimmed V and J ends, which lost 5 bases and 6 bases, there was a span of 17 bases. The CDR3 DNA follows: TGTGCCACCAGCCCAGGGGCCTGGGCTGGAAACATTCAGTACTTC. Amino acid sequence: CATSPGAWAGNIQYF.

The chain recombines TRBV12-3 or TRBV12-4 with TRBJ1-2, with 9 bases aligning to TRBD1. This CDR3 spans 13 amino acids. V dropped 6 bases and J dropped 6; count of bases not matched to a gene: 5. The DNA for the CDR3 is TGTGCCAGCAGGGGGGACAGGGCCCATGGCTACACCTTC. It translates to CASRGDRAHGYTF.

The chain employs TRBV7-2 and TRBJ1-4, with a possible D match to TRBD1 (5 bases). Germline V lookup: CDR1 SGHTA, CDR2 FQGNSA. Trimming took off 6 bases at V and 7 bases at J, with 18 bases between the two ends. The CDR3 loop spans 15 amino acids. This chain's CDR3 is CASSFDPRAAEKLFF. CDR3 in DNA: TGTGCCAGCAGTTTCGACCCCAGGGCGGCTGAAAAACTGTTTTTT.

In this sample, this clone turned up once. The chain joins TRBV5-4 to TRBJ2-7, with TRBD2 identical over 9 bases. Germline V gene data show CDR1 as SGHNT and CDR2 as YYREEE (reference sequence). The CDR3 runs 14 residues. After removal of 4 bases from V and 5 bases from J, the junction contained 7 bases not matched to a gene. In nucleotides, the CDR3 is TGTGCCAGCAGCCCGGGACTAGCATTTGACGAGCAGTACTTC. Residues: CASSPGLAFDEQYF.

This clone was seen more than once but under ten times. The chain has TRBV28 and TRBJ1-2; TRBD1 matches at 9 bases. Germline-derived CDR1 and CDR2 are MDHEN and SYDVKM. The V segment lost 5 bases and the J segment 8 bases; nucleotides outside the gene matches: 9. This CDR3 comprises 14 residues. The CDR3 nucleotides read TGTGCCAGCAGTGTCACCGGGACAGGGTTCGGCTACACCTTC. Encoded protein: CASSVTGTGFGYTF.

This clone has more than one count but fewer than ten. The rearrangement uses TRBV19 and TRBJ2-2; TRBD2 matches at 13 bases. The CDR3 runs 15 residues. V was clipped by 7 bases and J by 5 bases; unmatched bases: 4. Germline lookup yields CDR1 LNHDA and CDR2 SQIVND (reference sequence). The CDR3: CASKAGLAGTGELFF. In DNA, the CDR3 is TGTGCCAGTAAGGCGGGACTAGCGGGGACCGGGGAGCTGTTTTTT.

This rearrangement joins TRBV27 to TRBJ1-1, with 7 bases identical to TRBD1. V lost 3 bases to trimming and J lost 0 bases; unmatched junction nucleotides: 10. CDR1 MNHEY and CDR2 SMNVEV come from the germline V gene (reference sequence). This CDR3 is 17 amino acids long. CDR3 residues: CASSFLRGRQVNTEAFF. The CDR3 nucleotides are TGTGCCAGCAGTTTCCTAAGGGGGCGACAGGTGAACACTGAAGCTTTCTTT.

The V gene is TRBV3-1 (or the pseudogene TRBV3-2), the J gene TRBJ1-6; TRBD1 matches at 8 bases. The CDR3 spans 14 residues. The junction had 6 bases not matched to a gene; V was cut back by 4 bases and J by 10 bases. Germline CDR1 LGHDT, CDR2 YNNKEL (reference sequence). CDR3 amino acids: CASSPGQGDSPLHF. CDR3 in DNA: TGTGCCAGCAGCCCCGGACAGGGCGACTCACCCCTCCACTTT.

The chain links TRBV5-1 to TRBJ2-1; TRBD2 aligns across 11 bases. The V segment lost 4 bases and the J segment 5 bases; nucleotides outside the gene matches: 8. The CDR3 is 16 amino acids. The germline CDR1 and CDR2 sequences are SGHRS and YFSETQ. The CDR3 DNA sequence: TGCGCCAGCAGCCCTTTAGCGGGGGGGCCGGACAATGAGCAGTTCTTC. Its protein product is CASSPLAGGPDNEQFF.

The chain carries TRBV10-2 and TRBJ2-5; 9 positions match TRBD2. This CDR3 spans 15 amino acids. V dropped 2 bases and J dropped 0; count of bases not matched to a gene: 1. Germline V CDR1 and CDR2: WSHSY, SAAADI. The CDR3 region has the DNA TGCGCCAGCAGTGAGACTAGCGGGCACCAAGAGACCCAGTACTTC. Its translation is CASSETSGHQETQYF.

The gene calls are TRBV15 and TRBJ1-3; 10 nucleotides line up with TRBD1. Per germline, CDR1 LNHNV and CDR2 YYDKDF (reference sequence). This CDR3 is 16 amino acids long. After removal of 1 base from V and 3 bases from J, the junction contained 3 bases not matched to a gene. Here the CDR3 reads CATSRGRTGGGNTIYF. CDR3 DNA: TGTGCCACCAGCAGAGGACGGACAGGGGGTGGAAACACCATATATTTT. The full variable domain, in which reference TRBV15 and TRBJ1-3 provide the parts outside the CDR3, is DAMVIQNPRYQVTQFGKPVTLSCSQTLNHNVMYWYQQKSSQAPKLLFHYYDKDFNNEADTPDNFQSRRPNTSFCFLDIRSPGLGDTAMYLCATSRGRTGGGNTIYFGEGSWLTVV.

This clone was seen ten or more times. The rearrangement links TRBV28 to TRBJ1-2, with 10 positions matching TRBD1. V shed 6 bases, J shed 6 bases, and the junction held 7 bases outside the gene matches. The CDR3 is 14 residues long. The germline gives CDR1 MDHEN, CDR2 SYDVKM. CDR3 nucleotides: TGTGCCAGCAGAGCGGGGACAGGGGAGAATGGCTACACCTTC. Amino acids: CASRAGTGENGYTF.